This T cell receptor (beta chain) appears in the sequencing data of a study of cytomegalovirus exposure and HLA in healthy donors. Study observations and caveats: In an earlier analysis, most TCR beta V segments were productive about 87% or about 30% of the time.

This CDR3 spans 14 amino acids. Per germline, CDR1 SGHAT and CDR2 FQNNGV. Trimming stripped 5 bases from V and 1 base from J, with 9 bases between. On this clone: Its antigen is as yet unknown.

Use of 60 Vbeta and 13 Jbeta primers characterized the PCR. Using immunoSEQ multiplex PCR, the repertoire was profiled, and TCRdb retains in-frame clones only, with some absent. This sample has around 120,000 clones, with over 70% found just once. This receptor was taken from a female donor in good health and CMV-seropositive. The chain is built from TRBV11-2 and TRBJ1-3, with D tentatively TRBD1 (5 bases). Sequenced input: PBMCs. The CDR3: CASSPRVSGNTIYF. CDR3 sequence (DNA): TGTGCCAGCAGCCCCAGGGTTTCTGGAAACACCATATATTTT.